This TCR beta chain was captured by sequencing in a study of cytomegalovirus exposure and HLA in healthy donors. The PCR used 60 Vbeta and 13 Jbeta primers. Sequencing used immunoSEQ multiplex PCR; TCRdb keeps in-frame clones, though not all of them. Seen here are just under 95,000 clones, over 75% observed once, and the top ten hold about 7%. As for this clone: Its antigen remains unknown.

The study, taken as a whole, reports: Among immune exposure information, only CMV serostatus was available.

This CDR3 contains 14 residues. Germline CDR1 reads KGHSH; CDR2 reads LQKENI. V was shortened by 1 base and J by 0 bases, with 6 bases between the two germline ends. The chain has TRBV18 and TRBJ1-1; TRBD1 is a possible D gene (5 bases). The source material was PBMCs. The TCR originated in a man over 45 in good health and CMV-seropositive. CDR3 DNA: TGTGCCAGCTCACCACGGGGCATGAACACTGAAGCTTTCTTT. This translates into CASSPRGMNTEAFF. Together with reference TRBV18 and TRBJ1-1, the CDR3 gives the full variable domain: NAGVMQNPRHLVRRRGQEARLRCSPMKGHSHVYWYRQLPEEGLKFMVYLQKENIIDESGMPKERFSAEFPKEGPSILRIQQVVRGDSAAYFCASSPRGMNTEAFFGQGTRLTVV.